The next 31 T cell receptor beta chains were all read from a single sample in a study of blood T cell repertoires in COVID-19. Sequenced by immunoSEQ multiplex PCR; TCRdb stores in-frame clones only, minus some. The sample lists under 150,000 clones, more than 70% occurring once. The material sequenced was peripheral blood. All receptors come from a human donor in a cohort sampled during active COVID-19.

The rearrangement uses TRBV6-6 and TRBJ1-1; D gene unclear. CDR3 length equals 14 residues. V lost 9 bases and J 1 base, leaving 15 bases between the germline ends. From germline, CDR1 is MNHNY and CDR2 SVGAGI (reference sequence). CDR3 residues: CASNYDVGNTEAFF. DNA of the CDR3: TGTGCCAGTAACTACGATGTTGGGAACACTGAAGCTTTCTTT.

J is TRBJ1-5 and V is TRBV5-1, with D uncertain. The CDR3 is 14 residues long. The germline V gene encodes CDR1 SGHRS and CDR2 YFSETQ. The V end lost 0 bases, the J end lost 3 bases, and 7 bases lay between the germline ends. CDR3 region: CASSLDGSNQPQHF. Written as DNA, the CDR3 is TGCGCCAGCAGCTTGGACGGGTCCAATCAGCCCCAGCATTTT.

This clone was seen only a few times. This sequence joins TRBV2 and TRBJ2-6; 9 nucleotides agree with TRBD1. CDR1 is SNHLY, CDR2 FYNNEI, per germline. V shed 6 bases, J shed 0 bases, and the junction held 12 bases outside the gene matches. The CDR3 runs 19 residues. DNA for the CDR3: TGTGCCAGCAGCTACAAACCGGGACAGGGACTCTCTGGGGCCAACGTCCTGACTTTC. Encoded protein: CASSYKPGQGLSGANVLTF.

In the case of this clone: Other nucleotide sequences from this sample produce the same CDR3. The V gene is TRBV6-5, the J gene TRBJ1-1, with 8 bases fitting TRBD1. Per the germline V gene, CDR1 is MNHEY and CDR2 is SVGAGI. The CDR3 totals 14 residues. The V and J ends lost 4 bases and 5 bases, in that order; junction bases with no gene match: 6. CDR3 loop: CASSSDRGGTEAFF. The DNA of the CDR3 is TGTGCCAGCAGTTCCGACAGGGGTGGGACTGAAGCTTTCTTT.

The chain joins TRBV5-1 to TRBJ1-2, with D possibly matching TRBD1 (5 bases). The CDR3 extends over 14 amino acids. V was shortened by 0 bases and J by 6 bases, with 12 bases between the two germline ends. Germline CDR1 reads SGHRS; CDR2 reads YFSETQ. CDR3 in DNA: TGCGCCAGCAGCTTGGGTATAGGGGTGGATGGCTACACCTTC. Its translation is CASSLGIGVDGYTF. Supplemented by reference TRBV5-1 and TRBJ1-2, the full variable domain reads KAGVTQTPRYLIKTRGQQVTLSCSPISGHRSVSWYQQTPGQGLQFLFEYFSETQRNKGNFPGRFSGRQFSNSRSEMNVSTLELGDSALYLCASSLGIGVDGYTFGSGTRLTVV.

This chain joins TRBV5-1 and TRBJ1-1; 7 nucleotides line up with TRBD1. Per germline, CDR1 SGHRS and CDR2 YFSETQ. The CDR3 loop spans 17 amino acids. With V trimmed by 0 bases and J by 1 base, 9 bases remained unmatched. The CDR3 loop reads CASSLAFNRTGNTEAFF. The CDR3 DNA reads as TGCGCCAGCAGCTTGGCCTTTAACCGGACAGGGAACACTGAAGCTTTCTTT.

J is TRBJ1-1 and V is TRBV7-9; D uncertain. Between the trimmed V and J ends, which lost 1 base and 3 bases, there was a span of 9 bases. Germline V gives CDR1 SEHNR, CDR2 FQNEAQ (reference sequence). This CDR3 is built from 14 residues. In DNA form, the CDR3 reads TGTGCCAGCAGCTTAGTCAGCGGCTACACTGAAGCTTTCTTT. Amino acids: CASSLVSGYTEAFF.

This sequence joins TRBV24-1 and TRBJ1-5, with 10 bases aligning to TRBD1. The germline V gene has CDR1 KGHDR and CDR2 SFDVKD. V trimming: 6 bases; J trimming: 0 bases; junction bases outside the gene matches: 16. CDR3 length: 20 amino acids. CDR3 residues: CATSSPDRGHITYSNQPQHF. The CDR3 DNA reads as TGTGCCACCAGTTCCCCAGACAGGGGGCATATAACTTATAGCAATCAGCCCCAGCATTTT.

V is TRBV11-2 and J is TRBJ2-3, with 8 bases lining up with TRBD2. After removal of 1 base from V and 5 bases from J, the junction contained 2 bases not matched to a gene. There are 14 residues in the CDR3. Germline lookup yields CDR1 SGHAT and CDR2 FQNNGV. The CDR3 reads CASSLAGGVDTQYF. DNA for the CDR3: TGTGCCAGCAGCTTAGCCGGGGGGGTAGATACGCAGTATTTT.

The chain uses TRBV4-3 and TRBJ1-1; D is unresolved. The CDR3 runs 15 residues. The V gene lost 0 bases and the J gene lost 1 base, with 9 bases spanning the gap. Germline loops: CDR1 LGHNA, CDR2 YSLEER. The CDR3 region has the DNA TGCGCCAGCAGCCAAGATGGGCAGGAGAACACTGAAGCTTTCTTT. This codes for CASSQDGQENTEAFF.

The chain uses TRBV2 and TRBJ2-7; tentatively, D is TRBD1 (6 bases). The V and J ends lost 5 bases and 0 bases respectively, with 23 bases between them. This CDR3 spans 18 amino acids. Germline CDR1 and CDR2: SNHLY and FYNNEI. The CDR3 loop is CASSPGTERRDTSYEQYF. Here the CDR3 DNA reads TGTGCCAGCAGTCCGGGGACCGAGAGACGGGACACCTCCTACGAGCAGTACTTC.

The chain has TRBV27 and TRBJ1-5; D is perhaps TRBD1 (6 bases). The CDR3 extends over 13 amino acids. Germline-derived CDR1 and CDR2 are MNHEY and SMNVEV (reference sequence). The V end lost 6 bases, the J end lost 2 bases, and 8 bases lay between the germline ends. The CDR3 reads CASRQGGNQPQHF. The CDR3 coding sequence is TGTGCCAGCAGACAGGGCGGCAATCAGCCCCAGCATTTT.

The V gene is TRBV27, the J gene TRBJ2-3; D is perhaps TRBD1 (6 bases). This CDR3 has 14 residues. V was pared by 2 bases and J by 4 bases, with 10 bases between. Germline V lookup: CDR1 MNHEY, CDR2 SMNVEV (reference sequence). CDR3 DNA sequence: TGTGCCAGCAGTTTACGCTGGGGGCCAGATACGCAGTATTTT. It yields the protein CASSLRWGPDTQYF.

The chain recombines TRBV6-5 with TRBJ1-6, with 8 bases aligning to TRBD1. V was pared by 6 bases and J by 5 bases, with 6 bases of the junction left unmatched. This CDR3 spans 15 amino acids. In germline, CDR1 is MNHEY, CDR2 SVGAGI. The CDR3 spells CASSRRQGNNSPLHF. In nucleotides, the CDR3 is TGTGCCAGCAGCCGCCGACAGGGGAATAATTCACCCCTCCACTTT.

The chain carries TRBV4-2 and TRBJ1-2; D might be TRBD1 (5 bases). From germline, CDR1 is LGHNA and CDR2 YNFKEQ. V gave up 1 base and J gave up 4 bases, with 10 bases separating them. The CDR3 length is 14 residues. CDR3 coding DNA: TGTGCCAGCAGCCAAGGGGGGGAGATCTATGGCTACACCTTC. As protein: CASSQGGEIYGYTF.

V and J are TRBV5-1 and TRBJ1-4, with D unclear. Germline CDR1 reads SGHRS; CDR2 reads YFSETQ. V lost 1 base and J lost 0, with 4 bases in between. The CDR3 spans 14 residues. Here the CDR3 reads CASSLQTTNEKLFF. CDR3 coding DNA: TGCGCCAGCAGCTTGCAGACAACTAATGAAAAACTGTTTTTT.

V and J are TRBV9 and TRBJ2-7; 7 bases align to TRBD1. The CDR3 contains 14 residues. The germline V gene has CDR1 SGDLS and CDR2 YYNGEE. Trimming at V came to 4 bases and at J to 3 bases, leaving 7 bases not matched to a gene. The CDR3 protein is CASSRSGQNYEQYF. In DNA form, the CDR3 reads TGTGCCAGCAGCCGCTCGGGACAGAACTACGAGCAGTACTTC.

Points on this clone: At one boundary the junction diverges from the germline segment, which might be a read error. The gene calls are TRBV19 and TRBJ2-1; 11 bases agree with TRBD2. Germline V gene sequence: CDR1 LNHDA, CDR2 SQIVND (reference sequence). The length of the CDR3 is 14 residues. The CDR3 sequence is CAGSLAGGYNEQFF. CDR3 in DNA: TGTGCCGGTAGTTTAGCGGGGGGGTACAATGAGCAGTTCTTC.

This clone has only one observation. V and J are TRBV30 and TRBJ2-7; D might be TRBD1 (5 bases). Germline V gene lookup returns CDR1 GTSNPN and CDR2 SVGIG (reference sequence). The CDR3 spans 13 residues. With 3 bases removed from V and 5 bases from J, the gap between germline ends came to 14 bases. CDR3 amino acids: CAWRATVIHEQYF. The CDR3 DNA sequence: TGTGCCTGGAGGGCGACAGTAATCCACGAGCAGTACTTC.

The V call is TRBV7-3, the J call TRBJ2-7; 9 nucleotides align to TRBD2. This CDR3 contains 13 residues. In germline, CDR1 is SGHTA, CDR2 FQGTGA. Trimming cost V 2 bases and J 6 bases; bases outside gene matches: 2. In DNA form, the CDR3 reads TGTGCCAGCAGCTTAGGAGCGGGGGGCGAGCAGTACTTC. The encoded protein is CASSLGAGGEQYF.

The chain recombines TRBV5-1 with TRBJ1-4; D uncertain. Between the trimmed V and J ends, which lost 1 base and 8 bases, there was a span of 9 bases. This CDR3 region has 13 residues. Germline assignment: CDR1 SGHRS and CDR2 YFSETQ. CDR3 loop: CASSLYSHEKLFF. In DNA form, the CDR3 reads TGCGCCAGCAGCTTGTACAGTCACGAAAAACTGTTTTTT.

This clone came up a few times. The V and J genes are TRBV27 and TRBJ1-3; D ambiguous. The germline V gene encodes CDR1 MNHEY and CDR2 SMNVEV (reference sequence). The V and J ends lost 5 bases and 2 bases respectively, with 16 bases between them. This CDR3 has 16 residues. CDR3 protein: CASSPSGLRAGNTIYF. In nucleotides, the CDR3 is TGTGCCAGCAGTCCGTCCGGTCTTAGAGCTGGAAACACCATATATTTT.

The gene calls are TRBV6-5 and TRBJ2-1, with a weak D call TRBD1 (5 bases). The CDR3 is 13 amino acids. Germline V gene sequence: CDR1 MNHEY, CDR2 SVGAGI. Trimming took off 6 bases at V and 14 bases at J, with 20 bases between the two ends. This CDR3 reads CASSNRRAVQEFF. For the CDR3, the DNA is TGTGCCAGCAGCAACCGACGGGCCGTACAGGAGTTCTTC.

CDR3: CASSLVPELETQYF. The CDR3 DNA is TGTGCCAGCAGCTTGGTACCAGAATTGGAGACCCAGTACTTC. The rearrangement links TRBV5-5 to TRBJ2-5, with D unresolved. CDR3 length: 14 residues. CDR1 is SGHKS and CDR2 is YYEKEE in the germline V gene (reference sequence). V was clipped by 0 bases and J by 5 bases, with 11 bases between them.

The DNA of the CDR3 is TGCAGCGTTGTACCCGAGCCGGGGGGCTACACCTTC. Translated, it gives CSVVPEPGGYTF. This chain joins TRBV29-1 and TRBJ1-2; D uncertain. This CDR3 has 12 amino acids. V lost 4 bases and J lost 8, with 14 bases in between. Germline loops: CDR1 SQVTM, CDR2 ANQGSEA.

The chain has TRBV7-2 and TRBJ2-5; D unclear. This CDR3 is built from 12 residues. Germline V gene lookup returns CDR1 SGHTA and CDR2 FQGNSA. Trimming removed 4 bases from V and 2 bases from J, with 5 bases in between. CDR3 protein: CASSYRQETQYF. As DNA, the CDR3 is TGTGCCAGCAGCTACCGGCAAGAGACCCAGTACTTC.

This clone has ten or more counts. The gene calls are TRBV14 and TRBJ2-5, with D possibly TRBD1 on 5 matching bases. Trimming took off 2 bases at V and 5 bases at J, with 18 bases between the two ends. In germline, CDR1 is SGHDN, CDR2 FVKESK. This CDR3 has 16 amino acids. CDR3 nucleotide sequence: TGTGCCAGCAGCCAACATCAGGGCCTCCTGCGGGAGACCCAGTACTTC. It specifies CASSQHQGLLRETQYF.

The chain has TRBV7-9 and TRBJ1-2; TRBD1 might be the D (5 bases). The V gene lost 5 bases and the J gene lost 9 bases, with 19 bases spanning the gap. The CDR3 has 14 residues. Germline CDR1 is SEHNR and CDR2 is FQNEAQ (reference sequence). This CDR3 is CASSLPLLGERYTF. Written as DNA, the CDR3 is TGTGCCAGCAGCCTCCCCTTGTTAGGGGAACGCTACACCTTC.

The chain carries TRBV10-3 and TRBJ2-1; tentatively, D is TRBD2 (7 bases). The germline CDR1 and CDR2 sequences are ENHRY and SYGVKD. The ends were cut back, 6 bases at V and 5 bases at J, with 11 bases in the middle. The CDR3 sequence is 13 residues long. The DNA of the CDR3 is TGTGCCATCAGAGGGGGGGCTAACAATGAGCAGTTCTTC. Encoded protein: CAIRGGANNEQFF.

The chain recombines TRBV5-6 with TRBJ2-2; D is unclear. Germline assignment: CDR1 SGHDT and CDR2 YYEEEE. The CDR3 extends over 15 amino acids. Trimming pared 5 bases from V and 3 bases from J, leaving 14 bases between. CDR3 loop: CASSLTLSYTGELFF. In DNA form, the CDR3 reads TGTGCCAGCAGTTTAACTTTATCCTACACCGGGGAGCTGTTTTTT.

The rearrangement uses TRBV7-8 and TRBJ2-7, with D perhaps matching TRBD1 (6 bases). The length of the CDR3 is 15 residues. The ends were cut back, 0 bases at V and 3 bases at J, with 12 bases in the middle. Germline V CDR1 and CDR2: SGHVS, FQNEAQ. CDR3: CASSLAPGQYYEQYF. The CDR3 region has the DNA TGTGCCAGCAGCTTAGCACCAGGACAGTACTACGAGCAGTACTTC.